The present entry profiles one TCR beta chain with its context. Its antigen is undetermined. TCRdb re-called the 5' RACE reads and shows each CDR3 protein once, DNA omitted. The table for this sample gives 450,000 to 600,000 distinct CDR3 sequences. This sample stems from a study of T cells expressing NK-cell markers. About the study: Underlying the TCR beta repertoires were sorted CD3+CD56+NKG2C+, CD3+CD56+NKG2C- and CD3+CD56-NKG2C+ T cells. Sequencing covered eight donors, seven HCMV-seropositive and one seronegative.

Study-wide points: There were a handful of donors in whom these clonotypes also led the CD3+CD56-NKG2C+ fraction. As a fraction of CD8+ T cells, dominant NKG2C+ clonotypes reached about 1.0-7.5% in six donors.

The sequenced sample was blood T cells: a sorted CD56 or NKG2C T cell subset, CD4+ or CD8+ T cells, or bulk PBMC T cells (not recorded which). This clonotype was obtained from a man aged 18-30 years in good health.

CDR3: CASSLTGGLLNEKLFF. The chain employs TRBV7-2 and TRBJ1-4; TCRdb selects TRBD1, and the lack of DNA leaves this call unchecked. The germline V gene encodes CDR1 SGHTA and CDR2 FQGNSA. This CDR3 is built from 16 residues.